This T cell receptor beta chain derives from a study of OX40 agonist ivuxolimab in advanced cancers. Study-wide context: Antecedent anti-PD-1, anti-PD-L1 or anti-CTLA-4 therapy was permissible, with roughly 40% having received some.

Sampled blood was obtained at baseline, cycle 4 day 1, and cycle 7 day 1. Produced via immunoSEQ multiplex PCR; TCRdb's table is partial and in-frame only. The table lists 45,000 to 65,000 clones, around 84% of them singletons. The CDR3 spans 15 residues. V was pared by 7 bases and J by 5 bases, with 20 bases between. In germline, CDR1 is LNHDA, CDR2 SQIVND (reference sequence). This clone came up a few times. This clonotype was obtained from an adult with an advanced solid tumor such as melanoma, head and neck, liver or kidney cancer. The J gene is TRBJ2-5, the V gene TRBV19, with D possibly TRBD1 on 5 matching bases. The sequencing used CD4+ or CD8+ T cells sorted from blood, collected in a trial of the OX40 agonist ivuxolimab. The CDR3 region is CASKASDTEVETQYF. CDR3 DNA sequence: TGTGCCAGTAAGGCTTCGGACACCGAGGTTGAGACCCAGTACTTC.